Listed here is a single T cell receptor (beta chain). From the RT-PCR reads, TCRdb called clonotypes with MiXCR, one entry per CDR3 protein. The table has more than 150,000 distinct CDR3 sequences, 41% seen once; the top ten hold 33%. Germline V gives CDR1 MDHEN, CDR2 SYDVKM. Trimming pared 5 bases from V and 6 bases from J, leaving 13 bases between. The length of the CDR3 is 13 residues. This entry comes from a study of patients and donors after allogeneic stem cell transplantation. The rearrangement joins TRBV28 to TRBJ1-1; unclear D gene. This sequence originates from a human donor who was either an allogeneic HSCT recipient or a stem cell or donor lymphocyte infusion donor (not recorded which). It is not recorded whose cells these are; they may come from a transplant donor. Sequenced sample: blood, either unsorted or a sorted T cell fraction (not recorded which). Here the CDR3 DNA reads TGTGCCAGCAGTCCGCCCGGCCTTCCTGAAGCTTTCTTT. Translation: CASSPPGLPEAFF.